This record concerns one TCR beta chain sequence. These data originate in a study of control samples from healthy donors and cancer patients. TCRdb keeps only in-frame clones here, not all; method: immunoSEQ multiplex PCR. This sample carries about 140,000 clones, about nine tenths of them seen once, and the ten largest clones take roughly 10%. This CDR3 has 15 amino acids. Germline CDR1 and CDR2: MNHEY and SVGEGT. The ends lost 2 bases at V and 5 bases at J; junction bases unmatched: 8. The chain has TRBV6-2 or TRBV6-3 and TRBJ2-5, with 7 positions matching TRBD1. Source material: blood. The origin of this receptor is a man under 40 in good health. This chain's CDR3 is CASSYHRQGGETQYF. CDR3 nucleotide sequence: TGTGCCAGCAGTTACCACAGACAGGGCGGGGAGACCCAGTACTTC.